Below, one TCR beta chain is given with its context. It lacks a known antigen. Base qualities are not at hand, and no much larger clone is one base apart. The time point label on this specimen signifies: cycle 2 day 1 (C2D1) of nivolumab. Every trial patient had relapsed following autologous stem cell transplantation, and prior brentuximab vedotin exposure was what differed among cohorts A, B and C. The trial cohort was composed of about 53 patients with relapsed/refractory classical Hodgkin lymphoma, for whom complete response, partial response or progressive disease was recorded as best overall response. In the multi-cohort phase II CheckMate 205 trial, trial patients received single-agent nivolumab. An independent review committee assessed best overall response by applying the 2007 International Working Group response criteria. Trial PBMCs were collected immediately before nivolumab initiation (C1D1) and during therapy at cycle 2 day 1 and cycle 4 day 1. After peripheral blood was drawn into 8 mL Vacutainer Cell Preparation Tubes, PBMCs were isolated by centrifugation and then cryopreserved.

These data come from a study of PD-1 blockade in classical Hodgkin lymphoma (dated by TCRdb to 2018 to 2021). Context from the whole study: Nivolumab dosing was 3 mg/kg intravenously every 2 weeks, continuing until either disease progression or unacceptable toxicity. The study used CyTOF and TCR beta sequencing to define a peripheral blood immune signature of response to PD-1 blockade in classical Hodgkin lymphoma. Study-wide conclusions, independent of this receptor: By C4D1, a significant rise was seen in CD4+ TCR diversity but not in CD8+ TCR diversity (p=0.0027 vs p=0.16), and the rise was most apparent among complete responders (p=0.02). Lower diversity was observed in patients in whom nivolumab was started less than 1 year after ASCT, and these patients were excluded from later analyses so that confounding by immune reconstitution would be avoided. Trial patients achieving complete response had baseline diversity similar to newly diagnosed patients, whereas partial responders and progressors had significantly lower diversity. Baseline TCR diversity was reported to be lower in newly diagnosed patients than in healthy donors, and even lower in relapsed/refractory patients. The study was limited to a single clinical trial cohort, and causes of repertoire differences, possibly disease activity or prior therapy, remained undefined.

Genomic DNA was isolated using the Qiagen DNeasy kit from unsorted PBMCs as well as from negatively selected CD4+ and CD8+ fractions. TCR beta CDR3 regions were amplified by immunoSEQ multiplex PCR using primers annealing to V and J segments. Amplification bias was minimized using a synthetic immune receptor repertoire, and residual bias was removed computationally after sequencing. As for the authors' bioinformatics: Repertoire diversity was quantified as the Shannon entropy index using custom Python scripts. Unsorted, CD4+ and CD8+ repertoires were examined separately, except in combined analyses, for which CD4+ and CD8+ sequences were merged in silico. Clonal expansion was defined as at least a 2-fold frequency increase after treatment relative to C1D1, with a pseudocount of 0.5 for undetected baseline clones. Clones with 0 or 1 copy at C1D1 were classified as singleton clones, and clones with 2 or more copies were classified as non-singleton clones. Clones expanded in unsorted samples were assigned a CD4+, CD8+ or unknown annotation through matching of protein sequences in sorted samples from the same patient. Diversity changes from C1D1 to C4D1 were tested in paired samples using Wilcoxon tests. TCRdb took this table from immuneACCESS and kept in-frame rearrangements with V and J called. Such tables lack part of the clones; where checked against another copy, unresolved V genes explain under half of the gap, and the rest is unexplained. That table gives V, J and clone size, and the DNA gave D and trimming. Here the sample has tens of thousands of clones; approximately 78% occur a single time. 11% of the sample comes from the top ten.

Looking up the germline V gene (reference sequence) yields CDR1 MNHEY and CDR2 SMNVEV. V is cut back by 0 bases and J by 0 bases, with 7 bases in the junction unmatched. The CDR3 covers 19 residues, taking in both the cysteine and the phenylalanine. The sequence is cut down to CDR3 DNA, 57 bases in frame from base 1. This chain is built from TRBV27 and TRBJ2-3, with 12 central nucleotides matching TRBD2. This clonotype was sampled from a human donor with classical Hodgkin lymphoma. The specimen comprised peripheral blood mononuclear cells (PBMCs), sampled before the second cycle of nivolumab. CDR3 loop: CASSLSPTSGGPSTDTQYF. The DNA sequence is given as TGTGCCAGCAGTTTATCCCCCACTAGCGGGGGGCCTAGCACAGATACGCAGTATTTT.